These T cell receptor beta chains were read from a single sample in a study of blood T cell repertoires in COVID-19. The table came from immunoSEQ multiplex PCR; TCRdb's copy has only in-frame clones and leaves some out. The data show 300,000 to 350,000 clones, with over 75% seen just once and nearly 7% held by the top ten. The sample consisted of peripheral blood. The source of these receptors is a woman aged 25-40 years with COVID-19, enrolled during active disease. CDR3s include the opening cysteine and the closing phenylalanine or tryptophan. A D gene is named only where the DNA matches it firmly. Only some rows state a clone size, as once, few, many or a class for expanded clones.

size,V,D,J,CDR3,DNA
NA,TRBV3-1/TRBV3-2,NA,TRBJ2-7,CASSQDTYEQYF,TGTGCCAGCAGCCAAGACACCTACGAGCAGTACTTC
NA,TRBV28,TRBD1,TRBJ1-5,CASSSGQGTYNQPQHF,TGTGCCAGCAGTTCTGGACAGGGTACCTACAATCAGCCCCAGCATTTT
once,TRBV10-3,TRBD1,TRBJ1-6,CAIRGDRGNSPLHF,TGTGCCATCAGAGGGGACAGGGGAAATTCACCCCTCCACTTT
few,TRBV28,NA,TRBJ1-1,CASRFGGQQNTEAFF,TGTGCCAGCAGATTCGGCGGACAGCAGAACACTGAAGCTTTCTTT
few,TRBV14,NA,TRBJ2-5,CASSQRGNQETQYF,TGTGCCAGCAGCCAACGGGGGAACCAAGAGACCCAGTACTTC
few,TRBV29-1,NA,TRBJ1-2,CSVEDLSGYTF,TGCAGCGTTGAAGATCTTAGTGGCTACACCTTC
NA,TRBV28,TRBD2,TRBJ2-5,CASSPDSGGLQETQYF,TGTGCCAGCAGTCCGGATAGCGGGGGTTTACAAGAGACCCAGTACTTC
NA,TRBV5-1,NA,TRBJ2-6,CASSVELSGANVLTF,TGCGCCAGCAGCGTCGAACTCTCTGGGGCCAACGTCCTGACTTTC
NA,TRBV19,TRBD1,TRBJ1-6,CASSRDGTGAFSSYNSPLHF,TGTGCCAGTAGCCGTGACGGGACAGGGGCTTTCAGCTCCTATAATTCACCCCTCCACTTT
NA,TRBV3-1/TRBV3-2,NA,TRBJ1-1,CASSQGTGVTEAFF,TGTGCCAGCAGCCAAGGAACGGGTGTCACTGAAGCTTTCTTT
NA,TRBV5-1,TRBD1,TRBJ1-1,CASSLTSGTVNTEAFF,TGCGCCAGCAGTTTAACCTCCGGGACAGTGAACACTGAAGCTTTCTTT
NA,TRBV15,TRBD2,TRBJ2-1,CATSNSGRAYNEQFF,TGTGCCACCAGCAATAGCGGGAGGGCCTACAATGAGCAGTTCTTC
NA,TRBV15,TRBD2,TRBJ2-3,CATSRDGGADTQYF,TGTGCCACCAGCAGAGATGGGGGGGCAGATACGCAGTATTTT
NA,TRBV3-1/TRBV3-2,TRBD2,TRBJ2-1,CASSQGLAGAFEQFF,TGTGCCAGCAGCCAAGGACTAGCGGGAGCGTTTGAGCAGTTCTTC
NA,TRBV11-2,NA,TRBJ1-3,CASSLGKDRSSGNTIYF,TGTGCCAGCAGCTTAGGGAAGGACAGAAGCTCTGGAAACACCATATATTTT
NA,TRBV15,NA,TRBJ1-5,CATSSEGRNQPQHF,TGTGCCACCAGCAGTGAAGGGAGGAATCAGCCCCAGCATTTT
NA,TRBV6-6,TRBD1,TRBJ1-1,CASSTPGTGSVTEAFF,TGTGCCAGCAGTACGCCCGGGACAGGGTCTGTGACTGAAGCTTTCTTT
NA,TRBV11-3,TRBD2,TRBJ2-3,CASSLGTSGSADTQYF,TGTGCCAGCAGCTTAGGGACTAGCGGGAGCGCAGATACGCAGTATTTT
NA,TRBV27,NA,TRBJ2-7,CASSPGGGPYEQYF,TGTGCCAGCAGTCCGGGTGGGGGCCCCTACGAGCAGTACTTC
NA,TRBV6-5,NA,TRBJ2-1,CASTSYGMGERLQFF,TGTGCCAGCACCAGTTACGGGATGGGAGAGCGGCTTCAGTTCTTC
NA,TRBV25-1,TRBD1,TRBJ1-4,CASTMTGPLEKLFF,TGTGCCAGCACCATGACAGGGCCCCTAGAAAAACTGTTTTTT
NA,TRBV9,NA,TRBJ1-6,CASSVTDSVNSPLHF,TGTGCCAGCAGCGTAACGGACAGTGTCAATTCACCCCTCCACTTT
NA,TRBV5-4,TRBD1,TRBJ1-4,CASSLRTGGSEKLFF,TGTGCCAGCAGCCTCAGGACAGGGGGCTCGGAAAAACTGTTTTTT
NA,TRBV6-5,NA,TRBJ1-1,CASSYSAALNTEAFF,TGTGCCAGCAGTTACTCTGCGGCCTTGAACACTGAAGCTTTCTTT
NA,TRBV4-1,NA,TRBJ2-7,CASSPRDTSSYEQYF,TGCGCCAGCAGCCCCCGGGACACCAGCTCCTACGAGCAGTACTTC
NA,TRBV6-5,TRBD1,TRBJ2-7,CASRNRGRRYF,TGTGCCAGCAGGAACAGGGGGCGGAGGTACTTC
NA,TRBV3-1/TRBV3-2,NA,TRBJ1-3,CASTFDRNSGNTIYF,TGTGCCAGCACCTTTGACAGGAACTCTGGAAACACCATATATTTT
once,TRBV6-5,TRBD1,TRBJ1-2,CASTRGGTVNYGYTF,TGTGCCAGCACCCGAGGGGGCACGGTAAACTATGGCTACACCTTC
NA,TRBV5-4,NA,TRBJ2-7,CASSIRTEYEQYF,TGTGCCAGCAGCATACGGACAGAATACGAGCAGTACTTC
few,TRBV12-3/TRBV12-4,NA,TRBJ2-7,CASSLAEPYEQYF,TGTGCCAGCAGTTTGGCGGAGCCCTACGAGCAGTACTTC
once,TRBV5-1,NA,TRBJ2-2,CASSLGPNTGELFF,TGCGCCAGCAGCTTGGGGCCGAACACCGGGGAGCTGTTTTTT
NA,TRBV25-1,NA,TRBJ2-1,CASRTGSSYNEQFF,TGTGCCAGCCGAACCGGTAGCTCCTACAATGAGCAGTTCTTC
NA,TRBV2,NA,TRBJ2-2,CASSEESTGELFF,TGTGCCAGCAGTGAGGAGTCCACCGGGGAGCTGTTTTTT
NA,TRBV12-3/TRBV12-4,TRBD1,TRBJ1-2,CASSHPGQRGYTF,TGTGCCAGCAGCCACCCGGGACAGCGCGGCTACACCTTC
few,TRBV11-1,NA,TRBJ1-1,CASSLQAGTEAFF,TGTGCCAGCAGCTTACAGGCAGGGACTGAAGCTTTCTTT
NA,TRBV4-1,NA,TRBJ2-7,CASSQDSERRGQYF,TGCGCCAGCAGCCAAGATAGTGAGAGGAGGGGGCAGTACTTC
NA,TRBV28,TRBD1,TRBJ1-2,CASSLWDRGLGYTF,TGTGCCAGCAGTTTATGGGACAGGGGGCTTGGCTACACCTTC
NA,TRBV4-1,NA,TRBJ1-3,CASSQAAGGNTIYF,TGCGCCAGCAGCCAAGCAGCGGGGGGAAACACCATATATTTT
NA,TRBV7-3,TRBD2,TRBJ2-1,CASSLGTSGRDEQFF,TGTGCCAGCAGCTTAGGGACTAGCGGGAGGGATGAGCAGTTCTTC
NA,TRBV7-6,TRBD1,TRBJ2-1,CASSLGTGVIDEQFF,TGTGCCAGCAGCTTAGGGACAGGGGTCATAGATGAGCAGTTCTTC
NA,TRBV28,NA,TRBJ1-5,CASSPPRGPQHF,TGTGCCAGCAGTCCCCCACGGGGGCCCCAGCATTTT
NA,TRBV9,TRBD2,TRBJ2-7,CASSGTSGLYEQYF,TGTGCCAGCTCCGGGACTAGCGGTCTCTACGAGCAGTACTTC
NA,TRBV3-1/TRBV3-2,TRBD1,TRBJ1-4,CASSRSGGDEKLFF,TGTGCCAGCAGTCGTTCAGGGGGCGATGAAAAACTGTTTTTT
NA,TRBV6-6,NA,TRBJ2-5,CASSPRAEGETQYF,TGTGCCAGCAGTCCCAGAGCGGAGGGAGAGACCCAGTACTTC
NA,TRBV10-3,TRBD2,TRBJ2-7,CAISERGRGDEQYF,TGTGCCATCAGTGAGAGGGGACGGGGGGACGAGCAGTACTTC
NA,TRBV12-2,NA,TRBJ2-2,CASRLGGQRTGELFF,TGTGCAAGTCGCTTAGGGGGACAGAGGACCGGGGAGCTGTTTTTT
once,TRBV15,TRBD1,TRBJ2-7,CATSRGGGQGSSYEQYF,TGTGCCACCAGCAGAGGGGGTGGACAGGGGAGCTCCTACGAGCAGTACTTC